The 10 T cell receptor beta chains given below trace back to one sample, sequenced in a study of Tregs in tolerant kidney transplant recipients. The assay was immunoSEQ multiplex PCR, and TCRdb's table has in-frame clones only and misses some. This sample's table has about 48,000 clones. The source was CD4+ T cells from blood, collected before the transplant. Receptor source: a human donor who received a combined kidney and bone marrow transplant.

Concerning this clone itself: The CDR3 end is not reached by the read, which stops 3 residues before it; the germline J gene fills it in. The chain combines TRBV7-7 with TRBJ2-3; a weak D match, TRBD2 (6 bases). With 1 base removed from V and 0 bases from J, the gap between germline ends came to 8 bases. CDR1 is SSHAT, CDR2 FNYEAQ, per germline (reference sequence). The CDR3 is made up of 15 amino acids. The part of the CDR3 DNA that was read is TGTGCCAGCAGCTTAGGTAGCGGTAGCACAGATACG. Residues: CASSLGSGSTDT. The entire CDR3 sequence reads CASSLGSGSTDTQYF.

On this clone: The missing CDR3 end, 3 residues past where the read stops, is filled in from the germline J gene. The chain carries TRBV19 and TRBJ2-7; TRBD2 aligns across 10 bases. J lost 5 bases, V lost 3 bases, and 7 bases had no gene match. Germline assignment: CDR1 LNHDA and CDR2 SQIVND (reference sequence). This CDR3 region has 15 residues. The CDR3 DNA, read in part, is TGTGCCAGTAGTATCGGACTAGCGGCCGGCGACGAG. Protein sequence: CASSIGLAAGDE. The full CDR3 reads CASSIGLAAGDEQYF.

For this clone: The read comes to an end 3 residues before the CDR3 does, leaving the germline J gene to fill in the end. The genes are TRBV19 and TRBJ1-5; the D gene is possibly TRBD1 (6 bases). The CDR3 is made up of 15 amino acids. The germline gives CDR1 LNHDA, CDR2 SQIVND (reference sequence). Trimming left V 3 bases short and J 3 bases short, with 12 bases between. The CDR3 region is CASSMGGTPNQPQHF. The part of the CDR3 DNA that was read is TGTGCCAGTAGTATGGGAGGGACACCCAATCAGCCC.

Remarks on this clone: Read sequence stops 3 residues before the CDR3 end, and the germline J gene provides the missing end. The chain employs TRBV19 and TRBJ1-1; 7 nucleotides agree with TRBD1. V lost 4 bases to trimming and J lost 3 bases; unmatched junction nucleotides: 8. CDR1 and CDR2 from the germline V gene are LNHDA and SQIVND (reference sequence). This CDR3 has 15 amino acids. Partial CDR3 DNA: TGTGCCAGTAGTACTAACAGGGGAGTTTACACTGAA. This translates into CASSTNRGVYTE. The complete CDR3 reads CASSTNRGVYTEAFF.

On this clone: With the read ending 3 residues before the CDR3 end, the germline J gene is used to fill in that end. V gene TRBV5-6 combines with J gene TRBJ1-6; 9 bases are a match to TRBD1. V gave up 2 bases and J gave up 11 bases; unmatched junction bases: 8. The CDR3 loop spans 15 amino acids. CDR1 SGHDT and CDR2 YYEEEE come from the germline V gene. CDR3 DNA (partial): TGTGCCAGCAGCTTCCGGGGACAGGGCGTGACACCC. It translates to CASSFRGQGVTP. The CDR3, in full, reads CASSFRGQGVTPLHF.

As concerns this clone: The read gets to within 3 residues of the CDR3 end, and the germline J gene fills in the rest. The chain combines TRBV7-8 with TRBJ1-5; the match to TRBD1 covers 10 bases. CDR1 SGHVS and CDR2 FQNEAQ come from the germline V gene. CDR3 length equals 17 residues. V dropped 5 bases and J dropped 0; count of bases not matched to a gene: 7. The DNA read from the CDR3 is TGTGCCAGCAGCCCGGGGACAGGGGTTTTTAGCAATCAGCCC. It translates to CASSPGTGVFSNQP. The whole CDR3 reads CASSPGTGVFSNQPQHF.

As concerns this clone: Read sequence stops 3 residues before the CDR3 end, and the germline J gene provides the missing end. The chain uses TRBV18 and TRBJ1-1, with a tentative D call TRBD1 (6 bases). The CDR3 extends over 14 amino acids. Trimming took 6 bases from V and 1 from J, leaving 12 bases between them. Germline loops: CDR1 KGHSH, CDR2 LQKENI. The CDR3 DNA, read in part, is TGTGCCAGCTCCCCCGACAGGTCGAACACTGAA. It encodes CASSPDRSNTE. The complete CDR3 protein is CASSPDRSNTEAFF.

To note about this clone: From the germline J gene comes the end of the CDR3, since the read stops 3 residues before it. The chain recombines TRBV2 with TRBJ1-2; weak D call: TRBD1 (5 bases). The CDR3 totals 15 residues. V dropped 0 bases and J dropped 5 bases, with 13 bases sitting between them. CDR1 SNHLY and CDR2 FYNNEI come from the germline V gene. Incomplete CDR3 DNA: TGTGCCAGCAGTGAAGCGCTCTCGAGGGGATATGGC. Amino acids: CASSEALSRGYG. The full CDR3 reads CASSEALSRGYGYTF.

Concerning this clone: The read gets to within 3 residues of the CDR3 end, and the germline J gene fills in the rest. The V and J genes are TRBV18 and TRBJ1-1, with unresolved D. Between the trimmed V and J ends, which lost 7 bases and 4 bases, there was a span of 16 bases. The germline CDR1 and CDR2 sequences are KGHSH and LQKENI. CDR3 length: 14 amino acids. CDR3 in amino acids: CASFPGVSSTEAFF. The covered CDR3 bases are TGTGCCAGCTTTCCAGGAGTCTCGAGCACTGAA.

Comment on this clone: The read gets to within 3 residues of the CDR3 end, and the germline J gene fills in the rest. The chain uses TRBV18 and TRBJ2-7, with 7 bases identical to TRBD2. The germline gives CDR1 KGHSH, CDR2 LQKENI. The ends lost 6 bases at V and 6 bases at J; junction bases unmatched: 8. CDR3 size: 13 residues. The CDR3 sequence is CASSLGEGREQYF. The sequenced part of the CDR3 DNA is TGTGCCAGCTCCCTAGGGGAGGGTCGCGAG.